The 21 T cell receptor beta chains below come from one sample, sequenced in a study of OX40 agonist ivuxolimab in advanced cancers. Sequencing used immunoSEQ multiplex PCR; TCRdb keeps in-frame clones, though not all of them. The repertoire holds about 80,000 clones, with around 87% as singletons. Material: CD4+ or CD8+ T cells sorted from blood, obtained in a trial of the OX40 agonist ivuxolimab. These TCRs come from an adult with an advanced solid tumor such as melanoma, head and neck, liver or kidney cancer.

The gene calls are TRBV5-4 and TRBJ1-1; no clear D gene. The germline V and J ends were trimmed by 2 bases and 3 bases, with 20 bases remaining between them. Per the germline V gene, CDR1 is SGHNT and CDR2 is YYREEE (reference sequence). This CDR3 is built from 17 residues. The CDR3 sequence is CASSFNFGVNWDTEAFF. In nucleotides, the CDR3 is TGTGCCAGCAGCTTTAACTTTGGGGTGAATTGGGACACTGAAGCTTTCTTT.

The genes are TRBV19 and TRBJ1-1; D gene unclear. The CDR3 contains 14 residues. The V gene's germline CDR1 is LNHDA and CDR2 SQIVND (reference sequence). The ends were cut back, 8 bases at V and 5 bases at J, with 18 bases in the middle. CDR3 in amino acids: CASYPTPALTEAFF. The CDR3 DNA sequence: TGTGCCAGTTACCCGACCCCTGCCCTGACTGAAGCTTTCTTT.

The rearrangement uses TRBV6-5 and TRBJ1-5; D remains ambiguous. CDR1 and CDR2 from the germline V gene are MNHEY and SVGAGI. The length of the CDR3 is 14 residues. V lost 8 bases, J lost 0 bases, and 11 bases lay in between. DNA of the CDR3: TGTGCCAGCCGGTCGCTAAATAGCAATCAGCCCCAGCATTTT. This sequence encodes CASRSLNSNQPQHF.

This clone was seen a handful of times. The chain couples TRBV11-2 to TRBJ2-5, with TRBD2 matching over 10 bases. V shed 4 bases, J shed 5 bases, and the junction held 10 bases outside the gene matches. The length of the CDR3 is 16 residues. CDR1 is SGHAT, CDR2 FQNNGV, per germline. CDR3 sequence reads: CASSSSGGARLETQYF. Here the CDR3 DNA reads TGTGCCAGCAGCTCCAGCGGGGGGGCGAGGTTGGAGACCCAGTACTTC.

The chain couples TRBV11-2 to TRBJ1-1; no clear D gene. Germline V gene lookup returns CDR1 SGHAT and CDR2 FQNNGV. V lost 2 bases and J 3 bases, leaving 7 bases between the germline ends. There are 13 residues in the CDR3. The CDR3 is CASSLPAYTEAFF. CDR3 nucleotides: TGTGCCAGCAGCTTACCGGCTTACACTGAAGCTTTCTTT.

This chain joins TRBV30 and TRBJ1-1; D unresolved. CDR1 is GTSNPN and CDR2 is SVGIG in the germline V gene (reference sequence). The CDR3 sequence is 15 residues long. Trimming shortened V by 2 bases and J by 1 base, and 14 bases separated the two germline ends. The CDR3: CAWSPRVLANTEAFF. DNA for the CDR3: TGTGCCTGGAGTCCCCGGGTCCTTGCGAACACTGAAGCTTTCTTT.

The chain combines TRBV27 with TRBJ2-3, with 10 bases aligning to TRBD2. Germline CDR1 reads MNHEY; CDR2 reads SMNVEV (reference sequence). V lost 4 bases to trimming and J lost 5 bases; unmatched junction nucleotides: 6. The CDR3 is made up of 15 amino acids. The CDR3 DNA reads as TGTGCCAGCAGTTACCTAGCGGGAGTTAAAGATACGCAGTATTTT. Its translation: CASSYLAGVKDTQYF.

CDR3 sequence reads: CASSRDQGNTEAFF. The DNA of the CDR3 is TGTGCCAGCAGCCGAGATCAGGGGAACACTGAAGCTTTCTTT. The V gene is TRBV7-8, the J gene TRBJ1-1, with D maybe TRBD1 (5 bases). Trimming removed 5 bases at V and 1 base at J, with 11 bases between. CDR1 is SGHVS, CDR2 FQNEAQ, per germline. The length of the CDR3 is 14 residues.

The V call is TRBV18, the J call TRBJ1-5; D ambiguous. Trimming pared 0 bases from V and 6 bases from J, leaving 12 bases between. Looked up from germline, CDR1 is KGHSH and CDR2 is LQKENI. This CDR3 contains 15 residues. The CDR3 loop reads CASSPPEGVGQPQHF. Written as DNA, the CDR3 is TGTGCCAGCTCACCACCGGAAGGTGTGGGTCAGCCCCAGCATTTT.

This clone was detected only once. V usage is TRBV27 and J usage is TRBJ1-1, with a tentative D call TRBD1 (5 bases). This CDR3 spans 15 amino acids. V lost 4 bases and J 1 base, leaving 13 bases between the germline ends. CDR1 is MNHEY and CDR2 is SMNVEV in the germline V gene (reference sequence). The CDR3 sequence: CASSSPGTANTEAFF. The CDR3 DNA follows: TGTGCCAGCAGTTCCCCCGGGACGGCGAACACTGAAGCTTTCTTT.

This sequence joins TRBV7-2 and TRBJ2-1; D gene unclear. V lost 3 bases and J 0 bases, leaving 12 bases between the germline ends. Germline loops: CDR1 SGHTA, CDR2 FQGNSA. The CDR3 has 16 residues. The CDR3 region is CASSFVGMSSYNEQFF. DNA of the CDR3: TGTGCCAGCAGCTTCGTAGGGATGAGCTCCTACAATGAGCAGTTCTTC.

This chain links TRBV21-1 with TRBJ1-5. TRBV21-1 is reported as a pseudogene. There are 15 residues in the CDR3. The CDR3 sequence: CASSKLGPAREPQHF. The CDR3 DNA reads as TGTGCCAGCAGCAAACTAGGACCAGCCCGGGAGCCCCAGCATTTT.

This clone was observed once. This chain connects TRBV29-1 to TRBJ2-3; 7 bases map to TRBD2. CDR1 is SQVTM, CDR2 ANQGSEA, per germline. The CDR3 length is 14 residues. With V trimmed by 4 bases and J by 6 bases, 10 bases remained unmatched. The CDR3 DNA is TGCAGCGTTGCAGAGGGAGGGCCAGTTGATACGCAGTATTTT. Encoded protein: CSVAEGGPVDTQYF.

The chain uses TRBV29-1 and TRBJ2-5; D perhaps matches TRBD2 (7 bases). The CDR3 is 14 residues long. Germline V CDR1 and CDR2: SQVTM, ANQGSEA. V lost 3 bases and J lost 1, with 12 bases in between. CDR3 sequence: CSVDRGGGQETQYF. As DNA, the CDR3 is TGCAGCGTTGATCGGGGAGGGGGCCAAGAGACCCAGTACTTC.

This sequence joins TRBV7-9 and TRBJ2-7, with 7 positions matching TRBD2. V lost 5 bases to trimming and J lost 6 bases; unmatched junction nucleotides: 7. The germline gives CDR1 SEHNR, CDR2 FQNEAQ (reference sequence). CDR3 length: 13 residues. The DNA for the CDR3 is TGTGCCAGCAGCCGAGGGGAGGGTAGCGAGCAGTACTTC. Protein: CASSRGEGSEQYF.

The chain carries TRBV20-1 and TRBJ2-7, with no clear D. Deletions cut 6 bases from V and 7 bases from J, with 13 bases between. Germline CDR1 DFQATT, CDR2 SNEGSKA (reference sequence). CDR3 length: 11 residues. In nucleotides, the CDR3 is TGCAGTGCCCGAACGGATGCAGAGCAGTACTTC. Amino acid sequence: CSARTDAEQYF.

The CDR3 loop reads CSAGTGETQYF. The CDR3 DNA sequence: TGCAGTGCGGGAACCGGGGAGACCCAGTACTTC. The chain couples TRBV20-1 to TRBJ2-5; D is unclear. Trimming took off 6 bases at V and 5 bases at J, with 10 bases between the two ends. CDR3 size: 11 residues. CDR1 and CDR2 (germline): DFQATT, SNEGSKA (reference sequence).

The CDR3 DNA reads as TGTGCCAGCAGTGATTTCGGACAGGGGTCCGGGGAGCTGTTTTTT. Encoded protein: CASSDFGQGSGELFF. The V call is TRBV25-1, the J call TRBJ2-2; TRBD1 matches at 9 bases. Germline CDR1 MGHDK, CDR2 SYGVNS. This CDR3 comprises 15 residues. The J segment lost 6 bases and the V segment lost 3 bases, leaving 5 bases of the junction unmatched. Combining the CDR3 with reference TRBV25-1 and TRBJ2-2 gives the whole variable domain EADIYQTPRYLVIGTGKKITLECSQTMGHDKMYWYQQDPGMELHLIHYSYGVNSTEKGDLSSESTVSRIRTEHFPLTLESARPSHTSQYLCASSDFGQGSGELFFGEGSRLTVL.

This chain links TRBV6-5 with TRBJ1-6; TRBD1 is a possible D gene (6 bases). Looked up from germline, CDR1 is MNHEY and CDR2 is SVGAGI. The germline V and J ends were trimmed by 6 bases and 6 bases, with 15 bases remaining between them. This CDR3 is built from 15 residues. CDR3 loop: CASRQDQGINSPLHF. CDR3 DNA sequence: TGTGCCAGCAGACAAGATCAGGGGATTAATTCACCCCTCCACTTT.

The chain recombines TRBV5-1 with TRBJ2-7; 11 nucleotides match TRBD2. Looked up from germline, CDR1 is SGHRS and CDR2 is YFSETQ. CDR3 length equals 15 residues. After removal of 4 bases from V and 4 bases from J, the junction contained 7 bases not matched to a gene. CDR3 protein: CASSRLAGGPYEQYF. CDR3 DNA sequence: TGCGCCAGCAGCCGATTAGCGGGGGGGCCTTACGAGCAGTACTTC.

The CDR3 spells CASSAQGTTNEKLFF. The CDR3 nucleotides read TGCGCCAGCAGCGCCCAGGGGACAACTAATGAAAAACTGTTTTTT. The chain uses TRBV5-1 and TRBJ1-4, with D perhaps TRBD1 (6 bases). Trimming shortened V by 4 bases and J by 0 bases, and 10 bases separated the two germline ends. Germline CDR1 is SGHRS and CDR2 is YFSETQ. The CDR3 consists of 15 residues.